This T cell receptor beta chain was retrieved from a study of T-cell reconstitution after alpha-beta-depleted transplantation in children. The library targeted TCRbeta and was prepared with unique molecular identifiers. Each CDR3 protein is one row after TCRdb ran MiXCR on the PCR reads. The table has a few hundred thousand distinct CDR3 sequences, roughly a tenth seen once; the top ten hold around 6.2%. Many counts were recorded for this clonotype. The clonotype originates from a human donor who donated a stem cell graft to a child with acute lymphoblastic leukemia. This specimen was PBMCs from the stem cell graft donor, taken from the stem cell graft.

The CDR3 here is CASSSQGLAGADTQYF. In DNA, the CDR3 is TGCGCCAGCAGCTCGCAGGGACTAGCGGGGGCAGATACGCAGTATTTT. The rearrangement uses TRBV5-1 and TRBJ2-3, with 14 nucleotides matching TRBD2. This CDR3 is 16 amino acids long. After removal of 3 bases from V and 4 bases from J, the junction contained 4 bases not matched to a gene. The germline gives CDR1 SGHRS, CDR2 YFSETQ. Filled out from reference TRBV5-1 and TRBJ2-3, the complete variable domain reads KAGVTQTPRYLIKTRGQQVTLSCSPISGHRSVSWYQQTPGQGLQFLFEYFSETQRNKGNFPGRFSGRQFSNSRSEMNVSTLELGDSALYLCASSSQGLAGADTQYFGPGTRLTVL.